This entry is about one T cell receptor (beta chain). This specimen comes from a study of blood T cell repertoires in COVID-19. Study context: The United States, Italy and Spain provided the acute and convalescent COVID-19 samples. PBMCs, B-cell-depleted T cells, or T cells provided the cDNA or gDNA that made up the material.

V lost 5 bases, J lost 1 base, and 6 bases lay in between. Germline V CDR1 and CDR2: SGHRS, YFSETQ. This CDR3 spans 12 amino acids. The authors' processing: The authors estimated nucleated cell counts from reference gene primer amplification. Sequencing used immunoSEQ multiplex PCR; TCRdb keeps in-frame clones, though not all of them. The V and J calls and clone size come from that table; D and trimming were worked out from the DNA. The sample comprises roughly 56,000 clones, approximately 83% of which are singletons, and approximately 15% rests with the top ten. This TCR was sampled from a human donor in a cohort sampled during active COVID-19. Sequencing input: peripheral blood. V gene TRBV5-1 combines with J gene TRBJ2-5, with D unresolved. The CDR3: CASSSSQETQYF. In nucleotides, the CDR3 is TGCGCCAGCAGTAGCAGCCAAGAGACCCAGTACTTC.